This TCR beta chain was recorded in a study of shared clonotypes between healthy human individuals. Study results and caveats: A handful of donors showed sharing of approximately 5% of naive CD4 clonotypes. Owing to a small donor count, the genetic and exposure-history diversity represented was limited. Only blood was sampled, and tissue TCR repertoires likely differ from blood ones.

The CDR3 spans 15 residues. Naive CD8 cells were CD45RO-negative, positively selected for CCR7, excluding terminally differentiated effector memory CD45RA+ cells. Here immunoSEQ multiplex PCR was the method, and the copy in TCRdb shows in-frame clones only, minus some. Here the sample spans 600,000 or so clones, 95% to 98% being singletons. On this clone: What it recognizes is unknown.

Sequenced: naive CD8+ T cells sorted from blood. The TCR was taken from a man aged 30 to 45 in good health. The V gene is TRBV21-1, the J gene TRBJ1-1; TRBD1 is the table's D call, not checked against the DNA. TRBV21-1 counts as a pseudogene. CDR3 loop: CASRSYTGDNTEAFF. CDR3 DNA: TGTGCCAGCAGATCCTACACAGGGGATAACACTGAAGCTTTCTTT.